These 9 T cell receptor beta chains were all obtained from the same sample, sequenced in a study of control samples from healthy donors and cancer patients. TCRdb keeps only in-frame clones here, not all; method: immunoSEQ multiplex PCR. Of some 51,000 clones in the sample, roughly 95% were seen once. Sequenced: blood. These receptors came from a young woman in good health.

This clone was recorded once. The chain couples TRBV12-5 to TRBJ2-1; TRBD2 matches 7 bases. The CDR3 contains 15 residues. V lost 6 bases, J lost 0 bases, and 5 bases stayed unmatched. In germline, CDR1 is LGHNT, CDR2 FRNRAP. The CDR3 sequence is CASGMGLLSYNEQFF. The CDR3 nucleotides read TGTGCTAGTGGAATGGGACTACTCTCCTACAATGAGCAGTTCTTC.

This rearrangement joins TRBV11-3 to TRBJ2-1; D may be TRBD2 (5 bases). CDR1 and CDR2 from the germline V gene are SGHNT and YENEEA. This CDR3 region has 14 residues. V lost 0 bases to trimming and J lost 5 bases, with 8 bases between them. In DNA, the CDR3 is TGTGCCAGCAGCTTAGATGGGAGAAACAATGAGCAGTTCTTC. Amino acids: CASSLDGRNNEQFF. Complete variable domain (other parts from reference TRBV11-3 and TRBJ2-1): EAGVVQSPRYKIIEKKQPVAFWCNPISGHNTLYWYLQNLGQGPELLIRYENEEAVDDSQLPKDRFSAERLKGVDSTLKIQPAELGDSAVYLCASSLDGRNNEQFFGPGTRLTVL.

V usage is TRBV12-3 or TRBV12-4 and J usage is TRBJ1-4; the D is unclear. The CDR3 spans 11 residues. Trimming removed 5 bases from V and 5 bases from J, with 3 bases in between. CDR3 sequence (DNA): TGTGCCAGCAGTCCCAATGAAAAACTGTTTTTT. Its protein is CASSPNEKLFF.

This chain connects TRBV10-2 to TRBJ2-5; the match to TRBD1 covers 8 bases. After removal of 2 bases from V and 4 bases from J, the junction contained 6 bases not matched to a gene. Looked up from germline, CDR1 is WSHSY and CDR2 is SAAADI. The CDR3 totals 15 residues. CDR3 coding DNA: TGCGCCAGCAGTGAGACAGGGGGGAAAGGAGAGACCCAGTACTTC. Its protein is CASSETGGKGETQYF.

V gene TRBV6-5 combines with J gene TRBJ1-1; a possible D gene is TRBD1 (5 bases). The V and J ends lost 4 bases and 0 bases respectively, with 12 bases between them. The CDR3 sequence is 15 residues long. CDR1 is MNHEY, CDR2 SVGAGI, per germline. The CDR3, as DNA: TGTGCCAGCAGTTCCTTCGGGGGATTGAACACTGAAGCTTTCTTT. Amino acid sequence: CASSSFGGLNTEAFF.

The chain is built from TRBV7-2 and TRBJ1-4, with a tentative D call TRBD1 (5 bases). The length of the CDR3 is 15 residues. Looked up from germline, CDR1 is SGHTA and CDR2 is FQGNSA. V was cut by 1 base and J by 3 bases, with 9 bases left in between. CDR3 residues: CASSLGGRANEKLFF. In DNA, the CDR3 is TGTGCCAGCAGCTTAGGGGGCAGGGCTAATGAAAAACTGTTTTTT.

This chain links TRBV5-1 with TRBJ1-2; D remains unclear. Germline-derived CDR1 and CDR2 are SGHRS and YFSETQ. The germline V and J ends were trimmed by 4 bases and 0 bases, with 7 bases remaining between them. The CDR3 consists of 13 residues. CDR3 loop: CASSPSANYGYTF. In DNA, the CDR3 is TGCGCCAGCAGCCCTAGCGCTAACTATGGCTACACCTTC.

The chain is built from TRBV28 and TRBJ1-2, with 7 bases lining up with TRBD1. With V trimmed by 8 bases and J by 7 bases, 7 bases remained unmatched. Germline V gene sequence: CDR1 MDHEN, CDR2 SYDVKM. This CDR3 has 12 residues. The CDR3: CASSAGGFGYTF. As DNA, the CDR3 is TGTGCCAGCTCCGCAGGGGGGTTTGGCTACACCTTC.

This clone was detected only a few times. The rearrangement joins TRBV20-1 to TRBJ2-3, with D hard to call. The CDR3 consists of 11 residues. V shed 6 bases and J shed 4 bases, with 8 bases lying between them. Germline values: CDR1 DFQATT, CDR2 SNEGSKA (reference sequence). CDR3 in DNA: TGCAGTGCAGGGTACGCAGATACGCAGTATTTT. This sequence encodes CSAGYADTQYF.